A single sample is the source of the 13 T cell receptor beta chains below, sequenced in a study of CD8+CD57+ T cells in acquired aplastic anemia. Genomic DNA, serving as template, underwent TCR beta VDJ and CDR3 profiling. TCRdb fed the reads into MiXCR, producing one record per CDR3 protein. The sample has about 35,000 distinct CDR3 sequences, 76% seen once; the top ten hold roughly 22%. The sample was sorted CD4+, CD8+, or CD8+CD57+ T cells (not recorded which) from PBMCs. The source is a human donor in good health, serving as a control.

This clonotype has a single count. CDR3: CASSAGSGGGYEQYF. The CDR3 DNA reads as TGTGCCAGCAGCGCCGGAAGCGGAGGAGGGTACGAGCAGTACTTC. The chain couples TRBV13 to TRBJ2-7; TRBD2 is a possible D gene (6 bases). The CDR3 is 15 residues long. Trimming cost V 5 bases and J 4 bases, with 18 bases left between them. Germline CDR1 and CDR2: PRHDT and FYEKMQ (reference sequence).

The chain combines TRBV7-2 with TRBJ1-1; D remains unclear. The CDR3 has 14 amino acids. V gave up 9 bases and J gave up 0 bases, with 14 bases separating them. CDR1 is SGHTA and CDR2 is FQGNSA in the germline V gene. The CDR3: CASSIQRLNTEAFF. The CDR3 nucleotides read TGTGCCAGTAGTATACAACGTCTGAACACTGAAGCTTTCTTT.

V gene TRBV2 combines with J gene TRBJ1-5, with 7 positions matching TRBD1. The ends lost 5 bases at V and 6 bases at J; junction bases unmatched: 1. The CDR3 sequence is 12 residues long. Germline assignment: CDR1 SNHLY and CDR2 FYNNEI. CDR3 residues: CASSQGVQPQHF. The CDR3 region has the DNA TGTGCCAGCAGTCAGGGGGTTCAGCCCCAGCATTTT.

The chain joins TRBV29-1 to TRBJ2-7; 7 bases map to TRBD1. This CDR3 contains 14 residues. V dropped 1 base and J dropped 2; count of bases not matched to a gene: 5. Per germline, CDR1 SQVTM and CDR2 ANQGSEA. The CDR3 DNA is TGCAGCGTTGAAGGGACAGGATTCCCCTACGAGCAGTACTTC. This sequence encodes CSVEGTGFPYEQYF.

The V call is TRBV24-1, the J call TRBJ2-3, with TRBD1 matching over 9 bases. The CDR3 runs 14 residues. J was trimmed by 4 bases and V by 5 bases; bases with no gene match: 3. The germline V gene encodes CDR1 KGHDR and CDR2 SFDVKD. The chain's CDR3 is CATSARQGADTQYF. CDR3 sequence (DNA): TGTGCCACCAGTGCGAGACAGGGGGCAGATACGCAGTATTTT.

The chain has TRBV10-3 and TRBJ1-4; no clear D gene. Trimming cost V 3 bases and J 9 bases, with 14 bases left between them. Looked up from germline, CDR1 is ENHRY and CDR2 is SYGVKD. The CDR3 spans 14 residues. In DNA form, the CDR3 reads TGTGCCATCAGTGACTCAATTGTGAACCAAAAACTGTTTTTT. Its translation is CAISDSIVNQKLFF.

The V gene is TRBV15, the J gene TRBJ1-5; no clear D. The CDR3 is made up of 16 amino acids. Trimming cost V 0 bases and J 1 base, with 10 bases left between them. In germline, CDR1 is LNHNV, CDR2 YYDKDF (reference sequence). The CDR3 here is CATSRDSTASNQPQHF. The CDR3 DNA sequence: TGTGCCACCAGCAGAGATAGCACTGCGAGCAATCAGCCCCAGCATTTT.

The chain combines TRBV10-2 with TRBJ1-5; D uncertain. Trimming removed 1 base from V and 0 bases from J, with 7 bases in between. The CDR3 contains 15 residues. Looked up from germline, CDR1 is WSHSY and CDR2 is SAAADI. CDR3 amino acids: CASSEWTYSNQPQHF. CDR3 in DNA: TGCGCCAGCAGTGAGTGGACCTATAGCAATCAGCCCCAGCATTTT.

There are a few counts of this clonotype. The chain uses TRBV19 and TRBJ2-2, with unresolved D. Germline-derived CDR1 and CDR2 are LNHDA and SQIVND (reference sequence). This CDR3 spans 12 amino acids. Trimming took 3 bases from V and 7 from J, leaving 6 bases between them. CDR3 in DNA: TGTGCCAGTAGTATTTTAGTCGGGGAGCTGTTTTTT. It is translated as CASSILVGELFF. Combining the CDR3 with reference TRBV19 and TRBJ2-2 gives the whole variable domain DGGITQSPKYLFRKEGQNVTLSCEQNLNHDAMYWYRQDPGQGLRLIYYSQIVNDFQKGDIAEGYSVSREKKESFPLTVTSAQKNPTAFYLCASSILVGELFFGEGSRLTVL.

This chain connects TRBV29-1 to TRBJ2-1; 8 bases are shared with TRBD2. The V gene's germline CDR1 is SQVTM and CDR2 ANQGSEA. The length of the CDR3 is 16 residues. The junction had 8 bases not matched to a gene; V was cut back by 0 bases and J by 4 bases. CDR3 protein: CSVEDLAGGVYNEQFF. The CDR3 DNA reads as TGCAGCGTTGAAGATCTGGCCGGGGGGGTTTACAATGAGCAGTTCTTC.

The chain uses TRBV25-1 and TRBJ2-1; no reliable D call. V lost 3 bases, J lost 9 bases, and 15 bases lay in between. Germline V gene lookup returns CDR1 MGHDK and CDR2 SYGVNS. The CDR3 spans 14 residues. The CDR3 DNA follows: TGTGCCAGCAGTGACCCCTCTGAGAGTTCTGAGCAGTTCTTC. Translated: CASSDPSESSEQFF.

The chain carries TRBV5-6 and TRBJ1-5; TRBD1 might be the D (6 bases). CDR3 length: 19 amino acids. Trimming took 2 bases from V and 0 from J, leaving 21 bases between them. The germline gives CDR1 SGHDT, CDR2 YYEEEE. The CDR3 nucleotides read TGTGCCAGCAGCTTCGGCGAAGGGGTGGGACAAATTAGCAATCAGCCCCAGCATTTT. Its protein product is CASSFGEGVGQISNQPQHF.

The genes are TRBV4-2 and TRBJ1-6, with D possibly TRBD1 on 5 matching bases. This CDR3 spans 14 amino acids. Germline values: CDR1 LGHNA, CDR2 YNFKEQ. The V gene lost 6 bases and the J gene lost 9 bases, with 15 bases spanning the gap. The CDR3 DNA reads as TGTGCCAGCAGTCCGCGGGGCCAAATTTCACCCCTCCACTTT. Translated: CASSPRGQISPLHF.